This TCR beta chain was identified during a study of low-dose radiotherapy and immunotherapy resistance in tumors. From germline, CDR1 is KGHSH and CDR2 LQKENI. V gave up 3 bases and J gave up 8 bases; unmatched junction bases: 3. The CDR3 totals 13 residues. Both TCRalpha and TCRbeta chains were reverse transcribed with V-gene-specific primers. A roughly 19-cycle PCR with a constant-region primer and V-primer adapter amplified TCRs. TCRdb re-called the reads through MiXCR, storing one row per CDR3 protein. Here the sample spans some 7,100 distinct CDR3 sequences, roughly half being singletons. The chain is built from TRBV18 and TRBJ1-4; 7 bases fit TRBD1. The clonotype was recovered from a human donor with advanced metastatic prostate, ovarian, gallbladder or colorectal cancer (not recorded which). This table probably holds off-target reads from a library built for another chain. The CDR3 bases are TGTGCCAGCTCACCGGCAGGGGGGGAAAAACTGTTTTTT. It specifies CASSPAGGEKLFF.